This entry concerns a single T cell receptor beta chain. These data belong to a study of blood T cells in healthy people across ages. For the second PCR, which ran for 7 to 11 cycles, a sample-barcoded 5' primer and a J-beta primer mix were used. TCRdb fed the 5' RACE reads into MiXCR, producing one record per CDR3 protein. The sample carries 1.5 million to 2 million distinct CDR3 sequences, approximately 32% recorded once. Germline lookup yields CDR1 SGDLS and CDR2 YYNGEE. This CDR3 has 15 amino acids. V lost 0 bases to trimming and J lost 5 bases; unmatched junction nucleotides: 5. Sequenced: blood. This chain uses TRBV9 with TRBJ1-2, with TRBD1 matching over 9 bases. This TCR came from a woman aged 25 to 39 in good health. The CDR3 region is CASSVEGTGQYGYTF. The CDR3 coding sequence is TGTGCCAGCAGCGTAGAGGGGACAGGGCAATATGGCTACACCTTC. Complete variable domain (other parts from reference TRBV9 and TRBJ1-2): DSGVTQTPKHLITATGQRVTLRCSPRSGDLSVYWYQQSLDQGLQFLIQYYNGEERAKGNILERFSAQQFPDLHSELNLSSLELGDSALYFCASSVEGTGQYGYTFGSGTRLTVV.